This T cell receptor beta chain was recorded in a study of Tregs in tolerant kidney transplant recipients. As to this clone: Its antigen is not identified.

The CDR3 consists of 16 residues. The germline V and J ends were trimmed by 0 bases and 2 bases, with 13 bases remaining between them. Germline V gene sequence: CDR1 MGHRA, CDR2 YSYEKL. Whole-study results and caveats: Biological reproducibility was not directly addressed, but technical replication error appeared minimal. The small number of patients limits these findings pending further validation.

Thawed PBMCs were FACS-sorted into unstimulated CD4+CD25+CD127- regulatory T cells, CD4+CD25- non-regulatory cells, CD4 and CD8 cells. Before regulatory T cell sorting, thawed PBMCs rested overnight at 37°C in around 200 IU/ml IL-2. The repertoire was sequenced with immunoSEQ multiplex PCR; TCRdb's copy has only in-frame clones and lacks some. The sample includes roughly 46,000 clones, about 89% seen only once; the top ten take about 0.63%. The chain combines TRBV4-1 with TRBJ1-2, with D hard to call. The source is a human donor in good health. The material sequenced was Tregs from blood. This CDR3 is CASSQDPARGNYGYTF. Written as DNA, the CDR3 is TGCGCCAGCAGCCAAGATCCTGCGCGGGGAAACTATGGCTACACCTTC.